These 27 T cell receptor beta chains were all obtained from the same sample, sequenced in a study of monozygotic twins with inflammatory bowel disease. Reprocessing the 5' RACE reads, TCRdb reports a single entry for every CDR3 protein and omits DNA. The table for this sample gives about 450,000 distinct CDR3 sequences. Sequencing was done on a sample of blood. Receptors were obtained from a human donor with ulcerative colitis or Crohn's disease, or a healthy co-twin of an affected twin (not recorded which).

The chain links TRBV12-3 or TRBV12-4 to TRBJ1-4; TCRdb reports TRBD1, a call that lacks DNA to check it against. This CDR3 region has 14 residues. CDR3 region: CASSATGGNEKLFF.

This chain joins TRBV20-1 and TRBJ2-5; the D gene TCRdb calls, TRBD1, cannot be checked with no DNA. The CDR3 length is 14 residues. Per the germline V gene, CDR1 is DFQATT and CDR2 is SNEGSKA (reference sequence). CDR3 residues: CSARAPDGTVTQYF.

The CDR3 reads CASSPRTGSTDTQYF. The rearrangement uses TRBV5-1 and TRBJ2-3; the TCRdb D gene call, TRBD1, has no DNA to confirm it. Germline-derived CDR1 and CDR2 are SGHRS and YFSETQ. The CDR3 length is 15 residues.

The chain has TRBV7-2 and TRBJ2-7; the TCRdb D gene call, TRBD1, has no DNA to confirm it. Germline V gene data show CDR1 as SGHTA and CDR2 as FQGNSA. The CDR3 is 14 residues long. The CDR3 sequence is CASSFSPGTYEQYF.

The chain joins TRBV5-1 to TRBJ2-2; TCRdb selects TRBD1, and the lack of DNA leaves this call unchecked. The germline V gene has CDR1 SGHRS and CDR2 YFSETQ. The CDR3 totals 14 residues. The CDR3 sequence: CASSRQGNTGELFF.

The chain has TRBV18 and TRBJ1-5; TCRdb names TRBD1, which stays unverified in the absence of DNA. Germline CDR1 KGHSH, CDR2 LQKENI. The CDR3 length is 15 residues. CDR3 loop: CASSPGAGGNQPQHF.

This sequence joins TRBV5-1 and TRBJ1-1; TCRdb's D call of TRBD1 is untestable without DNA. The CDR3 runs to 14 residues. Germline CDR1 and CDR2: SGHRS and YFSETQ. The CDR3 protein is CASSNSGTGAEAFF.

The rearrangement joins TRBV20-1 to TRBJ1-3; TCRdb selects TRBD1, and the lack of DNA leaves this call unchecked. The germline V gene has CDR1 DFQATT and CDR2 SNEGSKA (reference sequence). The CDR3 has 14 amino acids. The chain's CDR3 is CSASLGQGRNTIYF.

The chain is built from TRBV29-1 and TRBJ2-2; TCRdb indicates TRBD1, and absent DNA this call remains unverified. The germline gives CDR1 SQVTM, CDR2 ANQGSEA. The CDR3 length is 15 residues. This CDR3 reads CSVVQGGRDTGELFF.

The rearrangement links TRBV18 to TRBJ1-1; the TRBD1 assignment by TCRdb is unverifiable without DNA. This CDR3 region has 12 residues. From germline, CDR1 is KGHSH and CDR2 LQKENI. This chain's CDR3 is CASRGQGPEAFF. Full variable domain (outside the CDR3, taken from reference TRBV18 and TRBJ1-1): NAGVMQNPRHLVRRRGQEARLRCSPMKGHSHVYWYRQLPEEGLKFMVYLQKENIIDESGMPKERFSAEFPKEGPSILRIQQVVRGDSAAYFCASRGQGPEAFFGQGTRLTVV.

This sequence joins TRBV21-1 and TRBJ2-5. TRBV21-1 is classified as a pseudogene. The CDR3 loop spans 15 amino acids. The CDR3 spells CASSKGLIEQETQYF.

The chain uses TRBV5-1 and TRBJ2-3; TCRdb proposes TRBD1, but this gene call is untestable without DNA. The CDR3 consists of 16 residues. Germline CDR1 reads SGHRS; CDR2 reads YFSETQ. This CDR3 is CASSPGTVKRTDTQYF.

The J gene is TRBJ2-6, the V gene TRBV6-1; TCRdb designates TRBD2, a call that cannot be tested without DNA. CDR1 and CDR2 from the germline V gene are MNHNS and SASEGT. This CDR3 spans 20 amino acids. The CDR3 sequence: CASSDRGLRQALSGANVLTF.

CDR3 in amino acids: CATSRGSYGYTF. The J gene is TRBJ1-2, the V gene TRBV24-1. Germline lookup yields CDR1 KGHDR and CDR2 SFDVKD. The CDR3 length is 12 residues.

This chain's CDR3 is CASSIRGLGTGELFF. This rearrangement joins TRBV9 to TRBJ2-2; lacking DNA, the TRBD1 call made by TCRdb goes unchecked. CDR1 and CDR2 (germline): SGDLS, YYNGEE. CDR3 length: 15 residues.

The chain combines TRBV5-6 with TRBJ2-7; TCRdb lists TRBD1, though no DNA is available to test this call. The germline CDR1 and CDR2 sequences are SGHDT and YYEEEE. The CDR3 totals 16 residues. CDR3 residues: CASSLGGSGKEYEQYF.

The chain recombines TRBV10-3 with TRBJ1-5; the TCRdb call, TRBD1, lacks DNA for checking. Germline V lookup: CDR1 ENHRY, CDR2 SYGVKD. The CDR3 has 16 amino acids. CDR3 loop: CAISEQGAHSNQPQHF.

The chain carries TRBV5-1 and TRBJ2-1; TCRdb designates TRBD2, a call that cannot be tested without DNA. The CDR3 spans 15 residues. Germline-derived CDR1 and CDR2 are SGHRS and YFSETQ. The CDR3 sequence: CASTPTASGYNEQFF.

The chain carries TRBV12-3 or TRBV12-4 and TRBJ2-6; TCRdb calls TRBD1, which cannot be checked without DNA. This CDR3 region has 13 residues. The CDR3 spells CASRLPGGNVLTF.

The chain employs TRBV5-5 and TRBJ2-3; as DNA is missing, the TRBD2 call by TCRdb cannot be tested. The CDR3 has 18 amino acids. Germline loops: CDR1 SGHKS, CDR2 YYEKEE (reference sequence). The chain's CDR3 is CASSLARGSGGTTDTQYF.

The chain couples TRBV12-3 or TRBV12-4 to TRBJ1-4. The CDR3 loop spans 12 amino acids. CDR3 sequence: CASSLRREKLFF.

The chain employs TRBV29-1 and TRBJ2-7. CDR1 is SQVTM, CDR2 ANQGSEA, per germline. The CDR3 contains 12 residues. The CDR3 region is CSVVAGNYEQYF.

The chain uses TRBV5-1 and TRBJ2-2. Germline V gene lookup returns CDR1 SGHRS and CDR2 YFSETQ. The CDR3 length is 12 residues. The chain's CDR3 is CASSLVVGELFF. Together with reference TRBV5-1 and TRBJ2-2, the CDR3 gives the full variable domain: KAGVTQTPRYLIKTRGQQVTLSCSPISGHRSVSWYQQTPGQGLQFLFEYFSETQRNKGNFPGRFSGRQFSNSRSEMNVSTLELGDSALYLCASSLVVGELFFGEGSRLTVL.

The chain has TRBV4-1 and TRBJ2-7; checking the TCRdb D call of TRBD1 is not possible without DNA. This CDR3 contains 16 residues. CDR1 and CDR2 (germline): MGHRA, YSYEKL. The CDR3 loop reads CASSQESFRGNYEQYF.

The rearrangement uses TRBV6-2 or TRBV6-3 and TRBJ1-1; TCRdb proposes TRBD1, but this gene call is untestable without DNA. The CDR3 totals 15 residues. The germline gives CDR1 MNHEY, CDR2 SVGEGT. CDR3 protein: CASSYGTVMNTEAFF.

The chain links TRBV6-6 to TRBJ2-7; TCRdb gives TRBD2 as the D gene, but with no DNA this cannot be confirmed. Germline-derived CDR1 and CDR2 are MNHNY and SVGAGI (reference sequence). The CDR3 is 13 residues long. The CDR3 loop is CASSYPARDEQYF.

The genes are TRBV4-2 and TRBJ2-4; TCRdb's assignment of TRBD1 cannot be checked, as there is no DNA. CDR3 length equals 17 residues. The V gene's germline CDR1 is LGHNA and CDR2 YNFKEQ. CDR3 region: CASSLPSRFLAKNIQYF.